The rows below give T cell receptor beta chains drawn from one sample of a study of OX40 agonist ivuxolimab in advanced cancers. The method was immunoSEQ multiplex PCR; TCRdb's version includes in-frame clones alone and lacks a portion of them. Of about 45,000 clones in the sample, 89% were seen once. Sequencing was performed on CD4+ or CD8+ T cells sorted from blood, taken in a trial of the OX40 agonist ivuxolimab. These TCRs come from an adult with an advanced solid tumor such as melanoma, head and neck, liver or kidney cancer. The CDR3 runs from the conserved cysteine through the conserved F or W. A D gene is named only where the DNA matches it firmly. Clone size, where shown, is once, few, many, or a class for clones that have expanded.

d_call j_call cdr3_length v_call clone_size cdr3_aa cdr3_nt
- TRBJ2-7 13 TRBV7-8 - CASSLGRNYEQYF TGTGCCAGCAGCTTAGGGAGGAATTACGAGCAGTACTTC
- TRBJ2-5 14 TRBV5-1 - CASSLTVLRETQYF TGCGCCAGCAGCTTGACAGTCCTGAGGGAGACCCAGTACTTC
- TRBJ2-1 16 TRBV6-5 - CASSSGLPSTYNEQFF TGTGCCAGCAGTTCCGGACTCCCATCGACCTACAATGAGCAGTTCTTC
- TRBJ2-1 13 TRBV6-1 - CASSGGVSNEQFF TGTGCCAGCAGTGGAGGGGTTTCTAATGAGCAGTTCTTC
- TRBJ1-4 15 TRBV5-1 - CASSFFAGTNEKLFF TGCGCCAGCAGCTTCTTCGCAGGGACTAATGAAAAACTGTTTTTT
- TRBJ2-1 13 TRBV27 once CASSLGGVGEQFF TGTGCCAGCAGTTTGGGCGGTGTGGGTGAGCAGTTCTTC
- TRBJ1-1 11 TRBV19 - CASSKNTEAFF TGTGCCAGCTCAAAGAACACTGAAGCTTTCTTT
- TRBJ1-5 13 TRBV6-5 - CASSQGINQPQHF TGTGCCAGCAGTCAGGGTATCAATCAGCCCCAGCATTTT
- TRBJ2-1 18 TRBV27 once CASSFWRGTTDINVHQFF TGTGCCAGCAGTTTTTGGAGAGGTACTACAGACATCAATGTGCACCAGTTCTTC
- TRBJ2-7 13 TRBV6-5 - CASRPGRTYEQYF TGTGCCAGCAGGCCGGGACGGACCTACGAGCAGTACTTC
- TRBJ2-7 14 TRBV7-8 - CASSHSPSSYEQYF TGTGCCAGCAGCCACAGCCCTAGTTCCTACGAGCAGTACTTC
TRBD1 TRBJ1-2 13 TRBV10-3 - CAISESRPRGQLF TGTGCCATCAGTGAGTCGCGGCCTAGGGGACAGCTCTTC
- TRBJ2-6 16 TRBV7-9 - CASSQTGNSGANVLTF TGTGCCAGCAGTCAAACTGGAAACTCTGGGGCCAACGTCCTGACTTTC
- TRBJ2-7 13 TRBV2 - CASLRTDSYEQYF TGTGCCAGCTTAAGGACGGATTCCTACGAGCAGTACTTC
- TRBJ1-5 12 TRBV5-6 - CASSLGNQPQHF TGTGCCAGCAGCTTGGGAAATCAGCCCCAGCATTTT
- TRBJ1-2 12 TRBV19 - CASSQPGPGYTF TGTGCCAGTAGCCAACCGGGACCCGGCTACACCTTC
- TRBJ1-1 14 TRBV27 - CASSLIQSNTEAFF TGTGCCAGCAGTTTAATCCAGTCGAACACTGAAGCTTTCTTT
TRBD2 TRBJ2-3 16 TRBV9 - CASSVEGSGAADTQYF TGTGCCAGCAGCGTAGAAGGGAGCGGGGCCGCAGATACGCAGTATTTT
- TRBJ2-1 13 TRBV5-4 few CASSYYQGGEQFF TGTGCCAGCAGCTATTACCAGGGAGGTGAGCAGTTCTTC
- TRBJ1-2 16 TRBV6-5 - CASSYLDGIPTYGYTF TGTGCCAGCAGTTATCTGGACGGCATTCCGACCTATGGCTACACCTTC
- TRBJ1-5 16 TRBV5-4 - CASSLGPQSGNQPQHF TGTGCCAGCAGCTTGGGACCCCAGTCGGGCAATCAGCCCCAGCATTTT
TRBD2 TRBJ2-3 16 TRBV7-6 - CASSSRLAGIADTQYF TGTGCCAGCAGCTCAAGACTAGCGGGGATCGCTGATACGCAGTATTTT
- TRBJ2-6 15 TRBV6-1 - CASSGGASGANVLTF TGTGCCAGCAGTGGGGGGGCCTCTGGGGCCAACGTCCTGACTTTC
- TRBJ2-7 14 TRBV6-1 - CASRIAPETYEQYF TGTGCCAGCAGAATAGCGCCGGAAACCTACGAGCAGTACTTC
TRBD2 TRBJ2-1 16 TRBV15 once CATSEKTSGRGNEQFF TGTGCCACCAGCGAAAAGACTAGCGGGAGAGGGAATGAGCAGTTCTTC
- TRBJ1-6 16 TRBV7-2 few CASSIGQFPYNSPLHF TGTGCCAGCAGCATCGGACAGTTTCCCTATAATTCACCCCTCCACTTT
- TRBJ2-1 15 TRBV9 - CASSPPGTSSGEQFF TGTGCCAGCAGCCCCCCCGGGACTTCTTCCGGTGAGCAGTTCTTC
TRBD1 TRBJ1-2 15 TRBV25-1 few CASSGQGRKNYGYTF TGTGCCAGCAGTGGACAGGGTCGGAAGAACTATGGCTACACCTTC
- TRBJ2-7 17 TRBV6-1 - CASSEAGRGTFSYEQYF TGTGCCAGCAGTGAAGCAGGGAGGGGGACATTCTCCTACGAGCAGTACTTC
TRBD2 TRBJ2-7 17 TRBV5-1 - CASSLDGTRRRSYEQYF TGCGCCAGCAGCTTGGATGGGACTAGGAGACGCTCCTACGAGCAGTACTTC
- TRBJ2-7 12 TRBV5-6 - CASSAYRVEQYF TGTGCCAGCAGCGCCTACAGGGTCGAGCAGTACTTC
- TRBJ1-1 13 TRBV7-9 - CASSLQGFTEAFF TGTGCCAGCAGCCTACAGGGTTTTACTGAAGCTTTCTTT
TRBD2 TRBJ2-3 15 TRBV4-2 - CASSQGGGAPDTQYF TGTGCCAGCAGCCAAGGCGGGGGGGCCCCAGATACGCAGTATTTT
- TRBJ1-1 16 TRBV27 - CASRPQVGIGDTEAFF TGTGCCAGCAGACCACAGGTTGGGATAGGGGACACTGAAGCTTTCTTT
- TRBJ1-1 14 TRBV6-6 - CASSYSAGANEAFF TGTGCCAGCAGTTACTCGGCCGGGGCCAATGAAGCTTTCTTT
- TRBJ2-3 16 TRBV6-1 - CASSDFVGEGTDTQYF TGTGCCAGCAGTGATTTTGTGGGAGAAGGCACAGATACGCAGTATTTT
- TRBJ1-5 14 TRBV27 - CASSLEGTGQPQHF TGTGCCAGCAGTTTAGAAGGGACGGGTCAGCCCCAGCATTTT
- TRBJ2-7 14 TRBV13 - CASSEMNRYYEQYF TGTGCCAGCAGTGAAATGAACAGATACTACGAGCAGTACTTC
TRBD2 TRBJ2-7 12 TRBV6-5 - CASSLPSGEQYF TGTGCCAGCAGTCTCCCTAGCGGGGAGCAGTACTTC
- TRBJ1-3 12 TRBV2 - CASRGQRNTIYF TGTGCCAGCCGGGGACAAAGGAACACCATATATTTT
- TRBJ2-2 15 TRBV19 - CASSIQGRNTGELFF TGTGCCAGTAGTATACAGGGAAGGAACACCGGGGAGCTGTTTTTT
- TRBJ2-1 13 TRBV9 - CASSVGLGREQFF TGTGCCAGCAGCGTAGGACTGGGTCGGGAGCAGTTCTTC
- TRBJ1-1 12 TRBV21-1 - CASSARTGEAFF TGTGCCAGCAGCGCTAGGACAGGGGAAGCTTTCTTT
- TRBJ2-3 15 TRBV5-1 - CASSLDGLRADTQYF TGCGCCAGCAGCTTGGACGGGTTAAGGGCAGATACGCAGTATTTT
- TRBJ1-1 12 TRBV30 - CAWTQGVMGAFF TGTGCCTGGACCCAAGGTGTAATGGGGGCTTTCTTT
TRBD1 TRBJ1-6 14 TRBV7-9 - CASSPGQLNSPLHF TGTGCCAGCAGCCCGGGACAGTTAAATTCACCCCTCCACTTT
TRBD1 TRBJ2-5 15 TRBV10-3 - CAISEPGTGQETQYF TGTGCCATCAGTGAGCCGGGGACAGGGCAAGAGACCCAGTACTTC
- TRBJ1-1 13 TRBV27 once CASSIFSNTEAFF TGTGCCAGCAGTATATTTAGTAACACTGAAGCTTTCTTT
- TRBJ1-5 14 TRBV27 - CASRQGGYYQPQHF TGTGCCAGCAGACAAGGGGGTTACTATCAGCCCCAGCATTTT